One and the same sample provided the 21 T cell receptor beta chains below, sequenced in a study of CD8+ T cells in alopecia areata. cDNA serving as the sequencing template came from extracted, reverse transcribed RNA. Here immunoSEQ multiplex PCR was the method, and the copy in TCRdb shows in-frame clones only, minus some. The table includes over 200,000 clones, 50% to 70% detected once. Material: CD4+ T cells sorted from blood, obtained at week 0. These receptors originate from a human donor with alopecia areata.

This clone was recorded a few times. The V gene is TRBV30, the J gene TRBJ2-3; D possibly corresponds to TRBD1 (6 bases). CDR1 GTSNPN and CDR2 SVGIG come from the germline V gene (reference sequence). Trimming shortened V by 5 bases and J by 2 bases, and 11 bases separated the two germline ends. The CDR3 is 13 residues long. The CDR3 reads CAWCRGHTDTQYF. The CDR3 DNA reads as TGTGCCTGGTGCAGGGGCCACACAGATACGCAGTATTTT.

The chain employs TRBV4-1 and TRBJ2-2, with 8 bases lining up with TRBD2. The CDR3 contains 16 residues. The germline V gene has CDR1 MGHRA and CDR2 YSYEKL. V lost 0 bases and J lost 4; bases outside the gene matches: 4. CDR3 DNA sequence: TGCGCCAGCAGCCAAGATCCAGCGGGGGCCACCGGGGAGCTGTTTTTT. This sequence encodes CASSQDPAGATGELFF.

This clone turned up a few times. The CDR3 region has the DNA TGCAGCGTTGCAGTGCGACAGGGGGCGGCTGAAGCTTTCTTT. It yields the protein CSVAVRQGAAEAFF. The genes are TRBV29-1 and TRBJ1-1; TRBD1 aligns across 10 bases. The CDR3 runs 14 residues. Germline V gene data show CDR1 as SQVTM and CDR2 as ANQGSEA. V lost 4 bases, J lost 6 bases, and 8 bases stayed unmatched.

This chain links TRBV7-3 with TRBJ2-2; D gene ambiguous. The CDR3 extends over 14 amino acids. The V gene's germline CDR1 is SGHTA and CDR2 FQGTGA. V lost 1 base and J lost 4, with 7 bases in between. The CDR3 protein is CASSLITATGELFF. The CDR3, as DNA: TGTGCCAGCAGCTTAATAACGGCCACCGGGGAGCTGTTTTTT.

The CDR3 reads CASSLSGTGVSGANVLTF. Here the CDR3 DNA reads TGTGCCAGCTCACTTTCCGGGACAGGGGTCTCTGGGGCCAACGTCCTGACTTTC. V and J are TRBV18 and TRBJ2-6, with 10 bases that match TRBD1. CDR3 size: 18 residues. V trimming: 4 bases; J trimming: 0 bases; junction bases outside the gene matches: 6. From germline, CDR1 is KGHSH and CDR2 LQKENI.

This chain links TRBV29-1 with TRBJ1-2; the D is unclear. Trimming took 4 bases from V and 2 from J, leaving 8 bases between them. The CDR3 is made up of 12 amino acids. In germline, CDR1 is SQVTM, CDR2 ANQGSEA. The CDR3 nucleotides are TGCAGCGTTGTTTCGGGGAACTATGGCTACACCTTC. Its protein product is CSVVSGNYGYTF.

This clone has a handful of counts. The chain joins TRBV18 to TRBJ1-5; unclear D gene. The CDR3 extends over 15 amino acids. Germline CDR1 KGHSH, CDR2 LQKENI. Trimming pared 2 bases from V and 2 bases from J, leaving 10 bases between. The CDR3 region is CASSPGSSGNQPQHF. The CDR3 nucleotides read TGTGCCAGCTCACCAGGGAGCTCCGGCAATCAGCCCCAGCATTTT. Based on the CDR3 plus reference TRBV18 and TRBJ1-5, the full variable domain is NAGVMQNPRHLVRRRGQEARLRCSPMKGHSHVYWYRQLPEEGLKFMVYLQKENIIDESGMPKERFSAEFPKEGPSILRIQQVVRGDSAAYFCASSPGSSGNQPQHFGDGTRLSIL.

J is TRBJ2-7 and V is TRBV29-1; 7 bases match TRBD1. Trimming cost V 6 bases and J 0 bases; bases outside gene matches: 5. In germline, CDR1 is SQVTM, CDR2 ANQGSEA. The CDR3 covers 13 residues. CDR3 bases: TGCAGCGTGGGACAGCGCTTCTCCTACGAGCAGTACTTC. Translating it yields CSVGQRFSYEQYF.

This clone was picked up many times. V and J are TRBV9 and TRBJ1-2; tentative D call: TRBD1 (6 bases). Looked up from germline, CDR1 is SGDLS and CDR2 is YYNGEE. The CDR3 has 15 amino acids. The V and J ends lost 2 bases and 8 bases respectively, with 19 bases between them. Here the CDR3 DNA reads TGTGCCAGCAGCGTGGGCCCCATTCGGGGGCAAGGCTACACCTTC. Translating gives CASSVGPIRGQGYTF.

Turning to this clone: Other DNA sequences in the sample encode the same CDR3. V and J are TRBV7-9 and TRBJ2-5; no firm D call. V was shortened by 5 bases and J by 5 bases, with 9 bases between the two germline ends. Germline loops: CDR1 SEHNR, CDR2 FQNEAQ (reference sequence). The CDR3 totals 12 residues. DNA of the CDR3: TGTGCCAGCAGCCCTCTAGGGGAGACCCAGTACTTC. Protein product: CASSPLGETQYF.

CDR3 protein: CAWRQGNRMNTEAFF. For the CDR3, the DNA is TGTGCCTGGAGACAGGGGAACAGGATGAACACTGAAGCTTTCTTT. The rearrangement links TRBV30 to TRBJ1-1; 7 bases match TRBD1. Germline CDR1 GTSNPN, CDR2 SVGIG (reference sequence). V was clipped by 3 bases and J by 0 bases; unmatched bases: 7. The CDR3 totals 15 residues.

The rearrangement joins TRBV5-1 to TRBJ1-4, with D possibly matching TRBD1 (6 bases). The length of the CDR3 is 14 residues. V lost 1 base, J lost 6 bases, and 10 bases lay in between. In germline, CDR1 is SGHRS, CDR2 YFSETQ. DNA of the CDR3: TGCGCCAGCAGCTTGACAGGGCCTGATGAAAAACTGTTTTTT. Its translation is CASSLTGPDEKLFF.

J is TRBJ2-7 and V is TRBV6-1; D gene ambiguous. Germline assignment: CDR1 MNHNS and CDR2 SASEGT. This CDR3 spans 11 amino acids. V lost 11 bases and J lost 2, with 10 bases in between. CDR3 coding DNA: TGTGCCGCAGGTGGAACCTACGAGCAGTACTTC. Translated: CAAGGTYEQYF.

The chain has TRBV4-2 and TRBJ2-3, with TRBD2 matching 9 bases. V lost 1 base, J lost 1 base, and 0 bases stayed unmatched. Looked up from germline, CDR1 is LGHNA and CDR2 is YNFKEQ. This CDR3 spans 15 amino acids. CDR3 nucleotide sequence: TGTGCCAGCAGCCAAGGACTAGCGGGCACAGATACGCAGTATTTT. This codes for CASSQGLAGTDTQYF.

As for this clone: The same CDR3 also results from other DNA sequences found in this sample. This chain links TRBV2 with TRBJ1-2; D call uncertain. Germline V gene sequence: CDR1 SNHLY, CDR2 FYNNEI. The germline V and J ends were trimmed by 5 bases and 3 bases, with 10 bases remaining between them. This CDR3 contains 13 residues. Here the CDR3 reads CASSRTGDYGYTF. The CDR3 DNA follows: TGTGCCAGCAGTAGGACCGGGGACTATGGCTACACCTTC.

There are a few counts of this clone. J is TRBJ2-1 and V is TRBV11-2; D gene uncertain. CDR1 SGHAT and CDR2 FQNNGV come from the germline V gene. The germline V and J ends were trimmed by 4 bases and 10 bases, with 11 bases remaining between them. The CDR3 runs to 12 residues. The CDR3 sequence: CASSSQEKEQFF. CDR3 coding DNA: TGTGCCAGCAGCTCCCAGGAGAAAGAGCAGTTCTTC.

In its sample, this clone was seen a few times. This chain connects TRBV5-1 to TRBJ1-5; the D is unclear. Germline CDR1 is SGHRS and CDR2 is YFSETQ. The CDR3 sequence is 15 residues long. V lost 0 bases, J lost 3 bases, and 10 bases lay in between. The DNA of the CDR3 is TGCGCCAGCAGCTTGGGAATCTCGGCCAATCAGCCCCAGCATTTT. It codes for CASSLGISANQPQHF.

V usage is TRBV29-1 and J usage is TRBJ2-3; 8 positions match TRBD1. This CDR3 has 13 residues. Germline V CDR1 and CDR2: SQVTM, ANQGSEA. V lost 4 bases, J lost 2 bases, and 2 bases stayed unmatched. As DNA, the CDR3 is TGCAGCGTTGGGGGACAGGACACAGATACGCAGTATTTT. As protein: CSVGGQDTDTQYF.

The CDR3 DNA follows: TGCAGCGTTCTGACGGGCCCCCAAGAGACCCAGTACTTC. Translating it yields CSVLTGPQETQYF. This rearrangement joins TRBV29-1 to TRBJ2-5; no definite D call. This CDR3 is 13 amino acids long. The V end lost 5 bases, the J end lost 1 base, and 11 bases lay between the germline ends. CDR1 SQVTM and CDR2 ANQGSEA come from the germline V gene.

This sequence joins TRBV10-2 and TRBJ2-5, with 8 nucleotides matching TRBD1. The V gene end was trimmed by 7 bases and the J gene end by 5 bases; junction bases not matched to a gene: 9. This CDR3 spans 14 amino acids. Per the germline V gene, CDR1 is WSHSY and CDR2 is SAAADI. The CDR3 region is CASKVGTGGETQYF. The CDR3 nucleotides read TGCGCCAGCAAGGTGGGGACAGGTGGGGAGACCCAGTACTTC.

V usage is TRBV7-2 and J usage is TRBJ2-5; 7 nucleotides align to TRBD1. Germline values: CDR1 SGHTA, CDR2 FQGNSA. The J segment lost 5 bases and the V segment lost 5 bases, leaving 2 bases of the junction unmatched. This CDR3 is built from 12 residues. Here the CDR3 DNA reads TGTGCCAGCAGCCTACAGGGGGAGACCCAGTACTTC. Amino acid sequence: CASSLQGETQYF.